These 18 T cell receptor beta chains originate from one sample sequenced in a study of blood T cell repertoires in COVID-19. Using immunoSEQ multiplex PCR, the repertoire was profiled, and TCRdb retains in-frame clones only, with some absent. This repertoire shows 350,000 to 450,000 clones, approximately 93% found once; its top ten account for just over 0.85%. Sequenced sample: PBMCs or T cells enriched from blood (not recorded which). These receptors originate from a woman aged 40-49 years who had been exposed to COVID-19.

This clone has more than one count but fewer than ten. V usage is TRBV11-2 and J usage is TRBJ1-6, with 10 bases fitting TRBD1. The V segment lost 7 bases and the J segment 6 bases; nucleotides outside the gene matches: 9. Germline V gene lookup returns CDR1 SGHAT and CDR2 FQNNGV. This CDR3 comprises 16 residues. The CDR3 region has the DNA TGTGCCAGCAACGTGGACAGGGGGACAGGTAATTCACCCCTCCACTTT. Amino acid sequence: CASNVDRGTGNSPLHF.

CDR3 DNA: TGTGCCAGTAAAGCAGGGGGTAAGACACCCCAGCATTTT. Translated, it gives CASKAGGKTPQHF. The rearrangement uses TRBV19 and TRBJ1-5, with 7 bases lining up with TRBD1. With V trimmed by 7 bases and J by 10 bases, 10 bases remained unmatched. This CDR3 is built from 13 residues. Germline loops: CDR1 LNHDA, CDR2 SQIVND (reference sequence).

This chain joins TRBV7-2 and TRBJ1-1; 7 bases agree with TRBD1. V was pared by 7 bases and J by 0 bases, with 8 bases of the junction left unmatched. CDR1 and CDR2 from the germline V gene are SGHTA and FQGNSA. This CDR3 is 15 amino acids long. The CDR3, as DNA: TGTGCCAGCACTTCCCAGGGACAGTTGAACACTGAAGCTTTCTTT. The encoded protein is CASTSQGQLNTEAFF. The full variable domain, completed using reference TRBV7-2 and TRBJ1-1, is GAGVSQSPSNKVTEKGKDVELRCDPISGHTALYWYRQSLGQGLEFLIYFQGNSAPDKSGLPSDRFSAERTGGSVSTLTIQRTQQEDSAVYLCASTSQGQLNTEAFFGQGTRLTVV.

The chain links TRBV7-8 to TRBJ2-2; D uncertain. There are 15 residues in the CDR3. The ends were cut back, 5 bases at V and 0 bases at J, with 10 bases in the middle. Germline assignment: CDR1 SGHVS and CDR2 FQNEAQ. CDR3 nucleotide sequence: TGTGCCAGCAGCAGAGGAGTTTCGAACACCGGGGAGCTGTTTTTT. This gives the protein CASSRGVSNTGELFF.

The chain is built from TRBV3-1 (or the pseudogene TRBV3-2) and TRBJ1-2; no reliable D call. Germline CDR1 reads LGHDT; CDR2 reads YNNKEL (reference sequence). Trimming took off 5 bases at V and 5 bases at J, with 12 bases between the two ends. The CDR3 runs to 13 residues. The CDR3 DNA is TGTGCCAGCAGCACCCCCGGCGGGTATGGCTACACCTTC. Its translation: CASSTPGGYGYTF.

This clone was seen only a few times. The CDR3 DNA reads TGTGCCAGCAGCCTGGGGGGACAGAACTACAATGAGCAGTTCTTC. It is translated as CASSLGGQNYNEQFF. The rearrangement links TRBV13 to TRBJ2-1; possible D gene TRBD1, 7 bases. Germline V CDR1 and CDR2: PRHDT, FYEKMQ (reference sequence). This CDR3 spans 15 amino acids. The V gene lost 5 bases and the J gene lost 3 bases, with 14 bases spanning the gap.

The chain couples TRBV10-3 to TRBJ1-5, with TRBD1 as a possible D gene (6 bases). The CDR3 sequence is 14 residues long. Deletions cut 4 bases from V and 3 bases from J, with 10 bases between. Germline assignment: CDR1 ENHRY and CDR2 SYGVKD. The CDR3 protein is CAISGQGNNQPQHF. The CDR3 DNA reads TGTGCCATCAGTGGTCAGGGGAACAATCAGCCCCAGCATTTT.

V is TRBV29-1 and J is TRBJ1-2; D unclear. V was clipped by 5 bases and J by 2 bases, with 6 bases between them. CDR1 and CDR2 (germline): SQVTM, ANQGSEA. The CDR3 runs to 11 residues. CDR3 coding DNA: TGCAGCGTTTATATGAACTATGGCTACACCTTC. Protein: CSVYMNYGYTF. Together with reference TRBV29-1 and TRBJ1-2, the CDR3 gives the full variable domain: SAVISQKPSRDICQRGTSLTIQCQVDSQVTMMFWYRQQPGQSLTLIATANQGSEATYESGFVIDKFPISRPNLTFSTLTVSNMSPEDSSIYLCSVYMNYGYTFGSGTRLTVV.

A word on this clone: The same CDR3 arises from other DNA sequences in this sample as well. The chain recombines TRBV2 with TRBJ1-3; unclear D gene. Germline assignment: CDR1 SNHLY and CDR2 FYNNEI. The CDR3 runs to 15 residues. Trimming stripped 1 base from V and 0 bases from J, with 7 bases between. CDR3 sequence: CASSEGAYSGNTIYF. The DNA of the CDR3 is TGTGCCAGCAGTGAAGGGGCATACTCTGGAAACACCATATATTTT.

The chain has TRBV5-6 and TRBJ2-2; D might be TRBD1 (6 bases). V shed 0 bases and J shed 6 bases, with 9 bases lying between them. Germline lookup yields CDR1 SGHDT and CDR2 YYEEEE. CDR3 length: 14 amino acids. This CDR3 reads CASSLGQVPGELFF. The CDR3 bases are TGTGCCAGCAGCTTGGGACAGGTACCCGGGGAGCTGTTTTTT.

This CDR3 is CASSPLAGDTDTQYF. In DNA, the CDR3 is TGTGCCAGCAGCCCACTAGCGGGCGACACAGATACGCAGTATTTT. The J gene is TRBJ2-3, the V gene TRBV7-6; 9 nucleotides line up with TRBD2. V gave up 5 bases and J gave up 2 bases; unmatched junction bases: 5. Per germline, CDR1 SGHVS and CDR2 FNYEAQ. The CDR3 loop spans 15 amino acids.

This chain connects TRBV3-1 (or the pseudogene TRBV3-2) to TRBJ2-1, with TRBD2 identical over 9 bases. Looked up from germline, CDR1 is LGHDT and CDR2 is YNNKEL (reference sequence). The CDR3 spans 15 residues. The V gene end was trimmed by 2 bases and the J gene end by 8 bases; junction bases not matched to a gene: 7. The CDR3 region has the DNA TGTGCCAGCAGCCAAAGGGGCGGGGGGGCTGATGAGCAGTTCTTC. Its protein product is CASSQRGGGADEQFF.

The chain employs TRBV10-2 and TRBJ1-2, with a tentative D call TRBD1 (6 bases). Germline CDR1 is WSHSY and CDR2 is SAAADI. The CDR3 extends over 15 amino acids. The V gene lost 6 bases and the J gene lost 0 bases, with 14 bases spanning the gap. The CDR3 nucleotides are TGCGCCAGCAGGCCGGTGGGGGGGCCTAACTATGGCTACACCTTC. Protein sequence: CASRPVGGPNYGYTF.

The genes are TRBV7-3 and TRBJ1-6; no clear D gene. Between the trimmed V and J ends, which lost 3 bases and 5 bases, there was a span of 8 bases. CDR1 SGHTA and CDR2 FQGTGA come from the germline V gene. The CDR3 runs to 14 residues. CDR3 residues: CASSFGINNSPLHF. In DNA form, the CDR3 reads TGTGCCAGCAGCTTCGGGATCAATAATTCACCCCTCCACTTT.

CDR3 nucleotide sequence: TGCGCCAGCAGCTCGGGAGGGCCGTTCACCGGGGAGCTGTTTTTT. This codes for CASSSGGPFTGELFF. The chain links TRBV5-1 to TRBJ2-2, with TRBD2 matching 8 bases. The V gene's germline CDR1 is SGHRS and CDR2 YFSETQ. CDR3 length: 15 amino acids. J lost 4 bases, V lost 3 bases, and 5 bases had no gene match.

The rearrangement joins TRBV5-1 to TRBJ2-1, with 7 bases aligning to TRBD2. V shed 4 bases and J 9 bases; nucleotides not matched to a gene: 16. The CDR3 length is 16 residues. Germline values: CDR1 SGHRS, CDR2 YFSETQ. The CDR3 here is CASSLEPSGSGGEQFF. CDR3 sequence (DNA): TGCGCCAGCAGCCTCGAGCCGAGCGGGTCGGGGGGTGAGCAGTTCTTC.

V gene TRBV5-6 combines with J gene TRBJ2-4; D is perhaps TRBD2 (6 bases). Germline CDR1 and CDR2: SGHDT and YYEEEE. The CDR3 covers 13 residues. Trimming stripped 0 bases from V and 7 bases from J, with 8 bases between. The CDR3 protein is CASSLGGGNIQYF. The CDR3 nucleotides are TGTGCCAGCAGCTTGGGTGGGGGGAACATTCAGTACTTC.

The genes are TRBV30 and TRBJ2-1, with D perhaps matching TRBD1 (5 bases). This CDR3 has 12 amino acids. V was shortened by 1 base and J by 7 bases, with 8 bases between the two germline ends. From germline, CDR1 is GTSNPN and CDR2 SVGIG (reference sequence). CDR3 coding DNA: TGTGCCTGGAGTGACAGGAAAAATGAGCAGTTCTTC. Protein: CAWSDRKNEQFF.